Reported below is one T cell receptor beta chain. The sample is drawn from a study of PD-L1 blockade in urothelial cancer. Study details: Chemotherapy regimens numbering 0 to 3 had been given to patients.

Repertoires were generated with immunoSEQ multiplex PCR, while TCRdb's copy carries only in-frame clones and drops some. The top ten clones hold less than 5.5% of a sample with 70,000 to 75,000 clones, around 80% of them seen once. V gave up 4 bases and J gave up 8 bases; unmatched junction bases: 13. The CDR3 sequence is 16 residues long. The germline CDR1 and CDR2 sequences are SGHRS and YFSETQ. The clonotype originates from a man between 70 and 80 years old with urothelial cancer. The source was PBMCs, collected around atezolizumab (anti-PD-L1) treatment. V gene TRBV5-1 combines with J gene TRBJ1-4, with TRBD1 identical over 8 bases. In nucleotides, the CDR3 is TGCGCCAGCAGCCCTACAGGGGGGAGTGTCAAAGAAAAACTGTTTTTT. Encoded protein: CASSPTGGSVKEKLFF.